A single sample is the source of the 19 T cell receptor beta chains below, sequenced in a study of cytomegalovirus exposure and HLA in healthy donors. Primers: 60 Vbeta forward and 13 Jbeta reverse. Generated by immunoSEQ multiplex PCR, the TCRdb table keeps only in-frame clones and is missing some. The sample records 150,000 to 200,000 clones, 70% to 80% being singletons. The sequenced material came from PBMCs. The receptor set was obtained from a woman aged 25 to 45 in good health and CMV-seropositive.

This clone turned up a few times. The chain combines TRBV9 with TRBJ2-3; a possible D gene is TRBD1 (6 bases). The CDR3 is 15 residues long. The germline V gene encodes CDR1 SGDLS and CDR2 YYNGEE. V was cut by 3 bases and J by 4 bases, with 15 bases left in between. In DNA, the CDR3 is TGTGCCAGCAGCGGAACTACAGGGTCCGCAGATACGCAGTATTTT. Protein sequence: CASSGTTGSADTQYF.

The rearrangement links TRBV5-1 to TRBJ2-3, with 8 bases aligning to TRBD2. CDR1 SGHRS and CDR2 YFSETQ come from the germline V gene. The CDR3 runs 16 residues. The trim removed 2 bases at V and 2 bases at J, leaving 7 bases unmatched. CDR3 sequence reads: CASSFLVSGDTDTQYF. The CDR3 DNA sequence: TGCGCCAGCAGCTTTTTGGTTAGCGGGGACACAGATACGCAGTATTTT.

The gene calls are TRBV6-5 and TRBJ1-2; unclear D gene. Germline assignment: CDR1 MNHEY and CDR2 SVGAGI. CDR3 length equals 15 residues. The germline V and J ends were trimmed by 6 bases and 6 bases, with 20 bases remaining between them. CDR3 coding DNA: TGTGCCAGCAGCCCTAAACGCGGCTGGGTCCATGGCTACACCTTC. Amino acids: CASSPKRGWVHGYTF.

The genes are TRBV5-6 and TRBJ1-2; TRBD1 aligns across 7 bases. This CDR3 region has 13 residues. Germline V lookup: CDR1 SGHDT, CDR2 YYEEEE. Trimming took 5 bases from V and 14 from J; bases not matched to a gene: 15. The CDR3 sequence: CASSKDRFGRNTF. The CDR3 DNA reads TGTGCCAGCAGTAAGGACAGGTTCGGGCGGAATACCTTC.

The chain joins TRBV4-2 to TRBJ2-7; 11 bases fit TRBD2. CDR1 is LGHNA and CDR2 is YNFKEQ in the germline V gene. V was clipped by 0 bases and J by 2 bases; unmatched bases: 6. There are 17 residues in the CDR3. The CDR3 here is CASSQDWNSGGAYEQYF. The CDR3, as DNA: TGTGCCAGCAGCCAAGATTGGAATAGCGGGGGGGCCTACGAGCAGTACTTC.

This chain uses TRBV6-5 with TRBJ1-4, with D possibly TRBD1 on 5 matching bases. Germline lookup yields CDR1 MNHEY and CDR2 SVGAGI. V shed 0 bases and J shed 11 bases, with 13 bases lying between them. CDR3 length equals 14 residues. CDR3: CASSYSMAGWKLFF. CDR3 nucleotide sequence: TGTGCCAGCAGTTACTCGATGGCAGGGTGGAAACTGTTTTTT.

This chain links TRBV6-6 with TRBJ2-7; D might be TRBD1 (6 bases). The ends were cut back, 6 bases at V and 3 bases at J, with 12 bases in the middle. CDR3 length: 13 residues. Germline V gene data show CDR1 as MNHNY and CDR2 as SVGAGI (reference sequence). CDR3 sequence reads: CASRERQDYEQYF. The CDR3 DNA reads as TGTGCCAGCAGGGAACGACAGGACTACGAGCAGTACTTC.

This clone was counted once. J is TRBJ1-1 and V is TRBV30, with D unclear. Trimming removed 2 bases at V and 0 bases at J, with 7 bases between. The CDR3 runs 13 residues. From germline, CDR1 is GTSNPN and CDR2 SVGIG (reference sequence). This CDR3 is CAWSPFLNTEAFF. CDR3 bases: TGTGCCTGGAGTCCCTTCTTGAACACTGAAGCTTTCTTT.

This chain connects TRBV10-3 to TRBJ1-6; 7 positions match TRBD1. Germline lookup yields CDR1 ENHRY and CDR2 SYGVKD. J was trimmed by 8 bases and V by 2 bases; bases with no gene match: 3. The CDR3 spans 14 residues. CDR3: CAISEDREDSPLHF. CDR3 coding DNA: TGTGCCATCAGTGAGGACAGGGAAGATTCACCCCTCCACTTT.

The chain carries TRBV7-9 and TRBJ2-1; D call uncertain. Per germline, CDR1 SEHNR and CDR2 FQNEAQ (reference sequence). The CDR3 has 12 residues. Between the trimmed V and J ends, which lost 8 bases and 7 bases, there was a span of 12 bases. The CDR3 loop reads CASLLTKNEQFF. DNA of the CDR3: TGTGCCAGCCTTCTCACTAAAAATGAGCAGTTCTTC.

This clone was seen a few times. The CDR3 coding sequence is TGTGCCAGCAGTGCCTACAGGGATCTTCCTGGAAACACCATATATTTT. Protein sequence: CASSAYRDLPGNTIYF. The chain carries TRBV6-1 and TRBJ1-3, with TRBD1 as a possible D gene (6 bases). V was cut by 4 bases and J by 2 bases, with 15 bases left in between. This CDR3 region has 16 residues. Germline loops: CDR1 MNHNS, CDR2 SASEGT.

This sequence joins TRBV7-8 and TRBJ2-3; 9 bases are a match to TRBD1. The J segment lost 4 bases and the V segment lost 1 base, leaving 9 bases of the junction unmatched. Germline V gene lookup returns CDR1 SGHVS and CDR2 FQNEAQ. The CDR3 has 17 amino acids. CDR3 sequence reads: CASSLGLQGAGADTQYF. DNA for the CDR3: TGTGCCAGCAGCTTAGGACTACAGGGGGCGGGGGCAGATACGCAGTATTTT.

As concerns this clone: Distinct nucleotide sequences in the sample also encode this CDR3. The CDR3 nucleotides read TGCGCCAGCAGCTTGGTCAGTAACACTGAAGCTTTCTTT. It encodes CASSLVSNTEAFF. The chain couples TRBV5-1 to TRBJ1-1; no reliable D call. This CDR3 spans 13 amino acids. Germline V lookup: CDR1 SGHRS, CDR2 YFSETQ. With 0 bases removed from V and 2 bases from J, the gap between germline ends came to 5 bases. Full variable domain (remainder filled in from reference TRBV5-1 and TRBJ1-1): KAGVTQTPRYLIKTRGQQVTLSCSPISGHRSVSWYQQTPGQGLQFLFEYFSETQRNKGNFPGRFSGRQFSNSRSEMNVSTLELGDSALYLCASSLVSNTEAFFGQGTRLTVV.

The chain couples TRBV5-1 to TRBJ2-1, with 8 bases matching TRBD2. The CDR3 spans 18 residues. The germline V gene encodes CDR1 SGHRS and CDR2 YFSETQ. The trim removed 0 bases at V and 4 bases at J, leaving 12 bases unmatched. CDR3 loop: CASSLGLKAGGSYNEQFF. The CDR3, as DNA: TGCGCCAGCAGCTTGGGTCTGAAGGCGGGGGGAAGTTACAATGAGCAGTTCTTC.

The J gene is TRBJ1-4, the V gene TRBV5-1; D is undetermined. V gave up 4 bases and J gave up 8 bases, with 15 bases separating them. Germline V gives CDR1 SGHRS, CDR2 YFSETQ. The CDR3 has 14 residues. The CDR3 is CASSRTGSQEKLFF. The DNA of the CDR3 is TGCGCCAGCAGCCGCACCGGGTCACAAGAAAAACTGTTTTTT.

This rearrangement joins TRBV27 to TRBJ2-2; TRBD1 agrees at 7 bases. CDR1 is MNHEY, CDR2 SMNVEV, per germline (reference sequence). The CDR3 is 14 amino acids. J lost 6 bases, V lost 0 bases, and 1 base had no gene match. DNA of the CDR3: TGTGCCAGCAGTTTATCGGGGACAGCCGGGGAGCTGTTTTTT. Translation gives CASSLSGTAGELFF.

The chain links TRBV2 to TRBJ1-1, with TRBD1 identical over 9 bases. Trimming took 6 bases from V and 7 from J; bases not matched to a gene: 3. This CDR3 is 12 amino acids long. Germline values: CDR1 SNHLY, CDR2 FYNNEI. CDR3 sequence: CASRGTGSEAFF. The CDR3 region has the DNA TGTGCCAGCAGGGGGACAGGGAGTGAAGCTTTCTTT.

The gene calls are TRBV27 and TRBJ2-1; TRBD2 aligns across 9 bases. The CDR3 is made up of 17 amino acids. Trimming at V came to 4 bases and at J to 6 bases, leaving 13 bases not matched to a gene. Germline lookup yields CDR1 MNHEY and CDR2 SMNVEV (reference sequence). CDR3 residues: CASSSLGAAGGINEQFF. CDR3 nucleotide sequence: TGTGCCAGCAGTTCCCTGGGTGCGGCGGGAGGGATCAATGAGCAGTTCTTC.

The V and J genes are TRBV4-1 and TRBJ2-5, with TRBD1 matching 8 bases. This CDR3 contains 14 residues. Germline V gives CDR1 MGHRA, CDR2 YSYEKL. J lost 1 base, V lost 6 bases, and 4 bases had no gene match. Written as DNA, the CDR3 is TGCGCCAGCAGTCGACAGGGGCCCCAAGAGACCCAGTACTTC. Protein product: CASSRQGPQETQYF.